Shown below are 21 T cell receptor beta chains from a single sample sequenced in a study of T cells in tumors and immune-related adverse events. Here immunoSEQ multiplex PCR was the method, and the copy in TCRdb shows in-frame clones only, minus some. The sample shows tens of thousands of clones, around nine tenths of them seen only once. Specimen: lymph node tissue, collected from a patient treated with anti-PD-1 therapy. These receptors originate from a female donor with metastatic renal cell carcinoma.

The rearrangement joins TRBV27 to TRBJ1-2, with 7 bases that match TRBD1. Losses at the gene ends were 6 bases for V and 8 bases for J; bases not matched to a gene: 18. Germline assignment: CDR1 MNHEY and CDR2 SMNVEV (reference sequence). The CDR3 sequence is 16 residues long. CDR3 amino acids: CASSLDRAAVGVGYTF. CDR3 sequence (DNA): TGTGCCAGCAGCCTTGACAGGGCCGCTGTGGGAGTAGGCTACACCTTC.

The CDR3 loop is CASSLDASRPTDTQYF. The CDR3 DNA is TGTGCCAGCAGCTTAGATGCTAGCAGACCCACAGATACGCAGTATTTT. V and J are TRBV11-3 and TRBJ2-3; TRBD2 might be the D (5 bases). The CDR3 consists of 16 residues. The germline V gene has CDR1 SGHNT and CDR2 YENEEA. Trimming removed 0 bases from V and 2 bases from J, with 12 bases in between.

The rearrangement links TRBV5-1 to TRBJ1-3; D gene ambiguous. Trimming left V 0 bases short and J 0 bases short, with 1 base between. The CDR3 loop spans 13 amino acids. Looked up from germline, CDR1 is SGHRS and CDR2 is YFSETQ. CDR3 DNA sequence: TGCGCCAGCAGCTTGGCCTCTGGAAACACCATATATTTT. Its protein is CASSLASGNTIYF.

This chain uses TRBV7-9 with TRBJ1-5, with D unresolved. Trimming took 1 base from V and 4 from J, leaving 5 bases between them. The germline V gene has CDR1 SEHNR and CDR2 FQNEAQ (reference sequence). This CDR3 comprises 13 residues. Written as DNA, the CDR3 is TGTGCCAGCAGCTTAGACCGTAATCAGCCCCAGCATTTT. Amino acids: CASSLDRNQPQHF.

V and J are TRBV5-1 and TRBJ2-7; 7 bases map to TRBD1. Germline V lookup: CDR1 SGHRS, CDR2 YFSETQ. The CDR3 runs to 14 residues. The V gene end was trimmed by 5 bases and the J gene end by 3 bases; junction bases not matched to a gene: 8. In DNA, the CDR3 is TGCGCCAGCAGAAAAGGGACAGTCAGCTACGAGCAGTACTTC. This codes for CASRKGTVSYEQYF.

V gene TRBV27 combines with J gene TRBJ1-1, with a possible D match to TRBD1 (6 bases). V was clipped by 8 bases and J by 1 base, with 8 bases between them. CDR1 MNHEY and CDR2 SMNVEV come from the germline V gene (reference sequence). The CDR3 covers 12 residues. CDR3 protein: CASRQENTEAFF. CDR3 DNA sequence: TGTGCCAGCCGACAGGAGAACACTGAAGCTTTCTTT.

The chain has TRBV11-3 and TRBJ2-7; 11 bases line up with TRBD2. CDR1 is SGHNT, CDR2 YENEEA, per germline. The CDR3 extends over 15 amino acids. The ends lost 4 bases at V and 1 base at J; junction bases unmatched: 3. CDR3 sequence: CASSSGLAESYEQYF. CDR3 bases: TGTGCCAGCAGCTCGGGACTAGCGGAGTCCTACGAGCAGTACTTC.

V and J are TRBV6-5 and TRBJ2-7, with D unresolved. With 5 bases removed from V and 7 bases from J, the gap between germline ends came to 12 bases. The CDR3 spans 12 residues. CDR1 and CDR2 (germline): MNHEY, SVGAGI. This CDR3 reads CASSPFMGEQYF. The CDR3 DNA follows: TGTGCCAGCAGTCCATTCATGGGGGAGCAGTACTTC.

Only a few counts were recorded for this clone. This rearrangement joins TRBV4-1 to TRBJ2-7; no definite D call. The CDR3 consists of 13 residues. V was clipped by 1 base and J by 3 bases, with 7 bases between them. CDR1 and CDR2 (germline): MGHRA, YSYEKL. For the CDR3, the DNA is TGCGCCAGCAGCCAAGCAATCCGCTACGAGCAGTACTTC. Its translation is CASSQAIRYEQYF.

The rearrangement links TRBV7-8 to TRBJ1-1, with TRBD1 identical over 8 bases. V lost 5 bases to trimming and J lost 4 bases; unmatched junction nucleotides: 12. The CDR3 covers 16 residues. The germline V gene has CDR1 SGHVS and CDR2 FQNEAQ. The chain's CDR3 is CASSISQGAGGTEAFF. For the CDR3, the DNA is TGTGCCAGCAGCATCTCCCAGGGGGCTGGGGGCACTGAAGCTTTCTTT.

This clone was detected a few times. The V and J genes are TRBV7-9 and TRBJ1-2; D not resolved. CDR1 is SEHNR, CDR2 FQNEAQ, per germline (reference sequence). There are 10 residues in the CDR3. V lost 4 bases, J lost 9 bases, and 6 bases lay in between. In nucleotides, the CDR3 is TGTGCCAGCAGCTCAAACAGCTACACCTTC. Encoded protein: CASSSNSYTF.

The chain employs TRBV25-1 and TRBJ2-6; D may be TRBD1 (5 bases). The V gene lost 5 bases and the J gene lost 5 bases, with 22 bases spanning the gap. The germline CDR1 and CDR2 sequences are MGHDK and SYGVNS. CDR3 length: 18 amino acids. CDR3 sequence reads: CASSKLATGQSRANVLTF. The CDR3 nucleotides are TGTGCCAGCAGTAAACTTGCAACTGGACAAAGTCGGGCCAACGTCCTGACTTTC.

The V call is TRBV5-1, the J call TRBJ2-1, with D possibly TRBD2 on 5 matching bases. The CDR3 length is 16 residues. The germline V gene has CDR1 SGHRS and CDR2 YFSETQ. The germline V and J ends were trimmed by 4 bases and 0 bases, with 14 bases remaining between them. The DNA of the CDR3 is TGCGCCAGCAGCCTTGGTTCGGGGAGCTCCTACAATGAGCAGTTCTTC. Translation gives CASSLGSGSSYNEQFF.

The V and J genes are TRBV5-4 and TRBJ2-5, with 7 nucleotides matching TRBD2. The ends lost 4 bases at V and 2 bases at J; junction bases unmatched: 14. Germline CDR1 and CDR2: SGHNT and YYREEE (reference sequence). The CDR3 is made up of 17 amino acids. Written as DNA, the CDR3 is TGTGCCAGCAGCCAAGAACCTGCGGGAGACCCTCAAGAGACCCAGTACTTC. Protein product: CASSQEPAGDPQETQYF.

This clone was counted a single time. The V and J genes are TRBV30 and TRBJ1-3; D possibly corresponds to TRBD1 (6 bases). Trimming took off 3 bases at V and 5 bases at J, with 8 bases between the two ends. Germline loops: CDR1 GTSNPN, CDR2 SVGIG (reference sequence). The CDR3 covers 12 residues. Here the CDR3 DNA reads TGTGCCTGGAGGGGGGACAGAAACACCATATATTTT. Residues: CAWRGDRNTIYF.

The chain has TRBV7-9 and TRBJ1-1, with TRBD1 identical over 9 bases. Germline values: CDR1 SEHNR, CDR2 FQNEAQ (reference sequence). V shed 3 bases, J shed 4 bases, and the junction held 6 bases outside the gene matches. The CDR3 is 15 amino acids. The CDR3 DNA reads TGTGCCAGCAGCTTTACAGGGGGCGGGGGCACTGAAGCTTTCTTT. This sequence encodes CASSFTGGGGTEAFF. Full variable domain (outside the CDR3, taken from reference TRBV7-9 and TRBJ1-1): DTGVSQNPRHKITKRGQNVTFRCDPISEHNRLYWYRQTLGQGPEFLTYFQNEAQLEKSRLLSDRFSAERPKGSFSTLEIQRTEQGDSAMYLCASSFTGGGGTEAFFGQGTRLTVV.

This chain links TRBV2 with TRBJ1-1; possible D gene TRBD1, 5 bases. Germline lookup yields CDR1 SNHLY and CDR2 FYNNEI. The CDR3 sequence is 14 residues long. V shed 0 bases and J shed 7 bases, with 12 bases lying between them. This CDR3 is CASSEARQPGEAFF. Written as DNA, the CDR3 is TGTGCCAGCAGTGAAGCACGACAGCCGGGTGAAGCTTTCTTT.

The chain uses TRBV19 and TRBJ2-7, with 7 bases identical to TRBD1. CDR3 length: 15 residues. CDR1 is LNHDA, CDR2 SQIVND, per germline (reference sequence). After removal of 5 bases from V and 5 bases from J, the junction contained 12 bases not matched to a gene. The CDR3 DNA sequence: TGTGCCAGTAGTCTTGAAGGACAGGCAATCGACGAGCAGTACTTC. This codes for CASSLEGQAIDEQYF.

This chain uses TRBV18 with TRBJ2-7; the D gene is possibly TRBD2 (5 bases). There are 14 residues in the CDR3. Looked up from germline, CDR1 is KGHSH and CDR2 is LQKENI. Trimming took 5 bases from V and 2 from J, leaving 13 bases between them. CDR3 sequence reads: CASSGSVEAYEQYF. The CDR3 DNA reads TGTGCCAGCTCAGGTAGCGTTGAAGCCTACGAGCAGTACTTC.

V is TRBV6-4 and J is TRBJ1-1; 10 bases map to TRBD1. Germline V gene sequence: CDR1 MRHNA, CDR2 SNTAGT. This CDR3 is 15 amino acids long. V gave up 4 bases and J gave up 1 base; unmatched junction bases: 3. In DNA, the CDR3 is TGTGCCAGCAGTGGGACAGGGGGAGGGAACACTGAAGCTTTCTTT. It translates to CASSGTGGGNTEAFF.

This chain uses TRBV7-9 with TRBJ2-7; 9 nucleotides match TRBD1. This CDR3 comprises 14 residues. The V segment lost 5 bases and the J segment 5 bases; nucleotides outside the gene matches: 7. The germline V gene encodes CDR1 SEHNR and CDR2 FQNEAQ (reference sequence). The CDR3 DNA sequence: TGTGCCAGCAGCCTGGGACAGGGCGTCCACGAGCAGTACTTC. The encoded protein is CASSLGQGVHEQYF.